This T cell receptor beta chain appears in the sequencing data of a study of response to subunit inactivated influenza vaccine. TCRdb analysed the RT-PCR reads with MiXCR anew, one entry per CDR3 protein. The table records hundreds of thousands of distinct CDR3 sequences, around 15% of them present only once. Trimming removed 4 bases from V and 8 bases from J; junction bases left unmatched: 9. Germline assignment: CDR1 MGHRA and CDR2 YSYEKL. This CDR3 is 15 amino acids long. This clonotype has only a few counts. The input for sequencing was PBMCs from blood, taken roughly 2 weeks before vaccination. This sequence originates from a man in his fifties or sixties who received an inactivated influenza vaccine. The V gene is TRBV4-1, the J gene TRBJ2-1; 9 nucleotides match TRBD2. The CDR3 DNA sequence: TGCGCCAGCAGCCCCAAGGCGGGAGGGTTTGATGAGCAGTTCTTC. This gives the protein CASSPKAGGFDEQFF.